One and the same sample provided the 28 T cell receptor beta chains below, sequenced in a study of shared clonotypes between healthy human individuals (dated by TCRdb to 2018 to 2020). CD8 naive samples were obtained by positive selection for CCR7 among CD45RO-negative cells, yielding a CD45RA+CCR7+ population from which TemRA cells were excluded. The library was built by means of the immunoSEQ multiplex PCR assay. TCRdb stores this immuneACCESS table with in-frame sequences only. Part of the clones is absent; in the studies checked, under half of the shortfall reflects unresolved V genes, and no reason is known for the rest. Present in this sample are about 2 million clones, approximately 95% of which were seen just once. More than 0.95% of the sample lies in the top ten. Sequencing was carried out using naive CD8+ T cells sorted from blood. The sample's cell subset or site label is to be understood as: CD45RA+CCR7+. The receptors shown here come from a man younger than 35 in good health.

J is TRBJ1-2 and V is TRBV27, with 8 bases fitting TRBD1. This CDR3 has 15 residues. With 2 bases clipped from V and 5 bases from J, the junction kept 7 bases outside the gene matches. The germline gives CDR1 MNHEY, CDR2 SMNVEV (reference sequence). As DNA, the CDR3 is TGTGCCAGCAGTTTAACCGGGACAGGTTTTTATGGCTACACCTTC. Amino acid sequence: CASSLTGTGFYGYTF.

About this clone: Other DNA sequences in this specimen translate into the identical CDR3. The J gene is TRBJ2-1, the V gene TRBV6-6; D possibly corresponds to TRBD2 (6 bases). This CDR3 contains 12 residues. In germline, CDR1 is MNHNY, CDR2 SVGAGI (reference sequence). V gave up 8 bases and J gave up 1 base, with 6 bases separating them. The CDR3 sequence: CASGGSYNEQFF. The CDR3 nucleotides read TGTGCCAGCGGAGGGTCCTACAATGAGCAGTTCTTC.

The chain has TRBV15 and TRBJ2-3; D is perhaps TRBD1 (5 bases). The CDR3 consists of 17 residues. Germline V gene sequence: CDR1 LNHNV, CDR2 YYDKDF (reference sequence). V was cut by 6 bases and J by 0 bases, with 19 bases left in between. In DNA, the CDR3 is TGTGCCACCAGTCCAAGACGACAGCAATCTAGCACAGATACGCAGTATTTT. This codes for CATSPRRQQSSTDTQYF.

V usage is TRBV5-1 and J usage is TRBJ1-1, with a tentative D call TRBD1 (5 bases). Germline CDR1 SGHRS, CDR2 YFSETQ. V was pared by 0 bases and J by 0 bases, with 15 bases between. CDR3 size: 17 residues. The CDR3 DNA reads TGCGCCAGCAGCTTGGGTTCACCGAGGGGACTGAACACTGAAGCTTTCTTT. It specifies CASSLGSPRGLNTEAFF. The full variable domain, completed using reference TRBV5-1 and TRBJ1-1, is KAGVTQTPRYLIKTRGQQVTLSCSPISGHRSVSWYQQTPGQGLQFLFEYFSETQRNKGNFPGRFSGRQFSNSRSEMNVSTLELGDSALYLCASSLGSPRGLNTEAFFGQGTRLTVV.

The sample holds one count of this clone. V is TRBV4-1 and J is TRBJ2-1; 8 bases are a match to TRBD2. The CDR3 length is 12 residues. The ends lost 7 bases at V and 10 bases at J; junction bases unmatched: 6. Germline V gene sequence: CDR1 MGHRA, CDR2 YSYEKL. CDR3: CASTNSGGEQFF. CDR3 coding DNA: TGCGCCAGCACCAACAGCGGGGGCGAGCAGTTCTTC.

The sample holds one count of this clone. This chain uses TRBV15 with TRBJ2-5; D unclear. The CDR3 is 15 residues long. Germline V gene lookup returns CDR1 LNHNV and CDR2 YYDKDF (reference sequence). V lost 7 bases and J lost 2, with 17 bases in between. The CDR3 DNA reads TGTGCCACCAAACAAGATTCGGTTGATCAAGAGACCCAGTACTTC. Its protein product is CATKQDSVDQETQYF.

The chain couples TRBV4-3 to TRBJ2-1; D remains ambiguous. V lost 0 bases and J 7 bases, leaving 13 bases between the germline ends. The germline V gene encodes CDR1 LGHNA and CDR2 YSLEER. The CDR3 totals 15 residues. DNA of the CDR3: TGCGCCAGCAGCCAAGATATTACAGCTTTTAATGAGCAGTTCTTC. Encoded protein: CASSQDITAFNEQFF.

The V and J genes are TRBV27 and TRBJ2-1; TRBD2 agrees at 8 bases. The CDR3 is 16 residues long. The ends lost 5 bases at V and 8 bases at J; junction bases unmatched: 14. Germline CDR1 MNHEY, CDR2 SMNVEV (reference sequence). CDR3: CASSPPASGPRDEQFF. The CDR3 DNA sequence: TGTGCCAGCAGTCCCCCGGCTAGCGGGCCCAGGGATGAGCAGTTCTTC.

The chain carries TRBV6-6 and TRBJ2-2, with a weak D call TRBD2 (5 bases). The CDR3 is 15 amino acids. V was shortened by 2 bases and J by 4 bases, with 11 bases between the two germline ends. Per germline, CDR1 MNHNY and CDR2 SVGAGI (reference sequence). CDR3 bases: TGTGCCAGCAGTTACATTGGTGAGGGCACCGGGGAGCTGTTTTTT. As protein: CASSYIGEGTGELFF.

The chain uses TRBV11-2 and TRBJ2-7; 9 bases are shared with TRBD1. In germline, CDR1 is SGHAT, CDR2 FQNNGV. Trimming took 5 bases from V and 5 from J; bases not matched to a gene: 10. This CDR3 comprises 15 residues. CDR3 protein: CASSQVVGQGNEQYF. The CDR3 DNA reads as TGTGCCAGCAGCCAGGTTGTGGGACAGGGTAACGAGCAGTACTTC.

V is TRBV9 and J is TRBJ2-1; 9 positions agree with TRBD1. Germline CDR1 and CDR2: SGDLS and YYNGEE. V gave up 3 bases and J gave up 9 bases; unmatched junction bases: 7. The CDR3 consists of 14 residues. The CDR3 DNA is TGTGCCAGCAGCGAAGGGGACAGGGCGGCTGAGCAGTTCTTC. Translating gives CASSEGDRAAEQFF.

This chain links TRBV2 with TRBJ2-7, with TRBD1 matching 9 bases. The CDR3 spans 14 residues. After removal of 1 base from V and 3 bases from J, the junction contained 1 base not matched to a gene. Looked up from germline, CDR1 is SNHLY and CDR2 is FYNNEI. The CDR3 nucleotides are TGTGCCAGCAGTGAAGGGGGACAGGGCTACGAGCAGTACTTC. Amino acid sequence: CASSEGGQGYEQYF. Complete variable domain (other parts from reference TRBV2 and TRBJ2-7): EPEVTQTPSHQVTQMGQEVILRCVPISNHLYFYWYRQILGQKVEFLVSFYNNEISEKSEIFDDQFSVERPDGSNFTLKIRSTKLEDSAMYFCASSEGGQGYEQYFGPGTRLTVT.

The chain couples TRBV6-6 to TRBJ2-5; either TRBD1 or TRBD2 may fit D (6 bases each). Trimming took off 0 bases at V and 3 bases at J, with 14 bases between the two ends. The germline V gene encodes CDR1 MNHNY and CDR2 SVGAGI (reference sequence). This CDR3 contains 16 residues. For the CDR3, the DNA is TGTGCCAGCAGTTACTCGAAGGGGGGAATGGAAGAGACCCAGTACTTC. This translates into CASSYSKGGMEETQYF.

The genes are TRBV7-2 and TRBJ1-4, with a weak D call TRBD1 (6 bases). Germline V gene sequence: CDR1 SGHTA, CDR2 FQGNSA. V lost 5 bases and J lost 5, with 18 bases in between. CDR3 length: 16 amino acids. The CDR3 reads CASSTVAGAENEKLFF. CDR3 nucleotide sequence: TGTGCCAGCAGCACAGTGGCAGGGGCCGAGAATGAAAAACTGTTTTTT.

V usage is TRBV27 and J usage is TRBJ1-2, with TRBD1 matching 10 bases. Germline CDR1 is MNHEY and CDR2 is SMNVEV (reference sequence). V shed 6 bases and J 8 bases; nucleotides not matched to a gene: 9. The CDR3 spans 14 residues. CDR3 sequence (DNA): TGTGCCAGCAGCTTGGACAGGGGGTCCGTCGGCTACACCTTC. It encodes CASSLDRGSVGYTF.

This rearrangement joins TRBV10-2 to TRBJ1-5; possibly TRBD1 for D (5 bases). Germline loops: CDR1 WSHSY, CDR2 SAAADI. CDR3 length equals 15 residues. Trimming shortened V by 8 bases and J by 2 bases, and 16 bases separated the two germline ends. CDR3 sequence (DNA): TGCGCCAGCCGGGCCGGGGCACATGGCAATCAGCCCCAGCATTTT. It specifies CASRAGAHGNQPQHF.

The count of this clone is one. The chain employs TRBV5-4 and TRBJ2-5; no clear D. Trimming removed 1 base from V and 5 bases from J, with 3 bases in between. Germline CDR1 SGHNT, CDR2 YYREEE (reference sequence). The CDR3 sequence is 11 residues long. The CDR3 bases are TGTGCCAGCAGCTTGTTCGAGACCCAGTACTTC. Protein product: CASSLFETQYF.

This chain joins TRBV18 and TRBJ2-5; tentative D call: TRBD1 (6 bases). The CDR3 is 14 amino acids. Germline V gene sequence: CDR1 KGHSH, CDR2 LQKENI. V gave up 6 bases and J gave up 1 base, with 12 bases separating them. CDR3: CASSWTEIQETQYF. CDR3 sequence (DNA): TGTGCCAGCTCCTGGACAGAGATCCAAGAGACCCAGTACTTC. Combining the CDR3 with reference TRBV18 and TRBJ2-5 gives the whole variable domain NAGVMQNPRHLVRRRGQEARLRCSPMKGHSHVYWYRQLPEEGLKFMVYLQKENIIDESGMPKERFSAEFPKEGPSILRIQQVVRGDSAAYFCASSWTEIQETQYFGPGTRLLVL.

The chain recombines TRBV10-1 with TRBJ1-1; 9 nucleotides agree with TRBD1. The CDR3 totals 16 residues. From germline, CDR1 is WNHNN and CDR2 SYGVQD (reference sequence). V shed 0 bases, J shed 0 bases, and the junction held 2 bases outside the gene matches. The CDR3 bases are TGCGCCAGCAGTGAGTCAGGACAGGGGATGAACACTGAAGCTTTCTTT. It specifies CASSESGQGMNTEAFF.

The gene calls are TRBV6-6 and TRBJ2-5; D tentatively fits TRBD1 or TRBD2 (5 bases each). Germline V gene lookup returns CDR1 MNHNY and CDR2 SVGAGI (reference sequence). V shed 0 bases and J shed 1 base, with 12 bases lying between them. The CDR3 extends over 16 amino acids. The CDR3 DNA is TGTGCCAGCAGTTACTCGGTGGGACCGATCCAAGAGACCCAGTACTTC. Protein: CASSYSVGPIQETQYF.

The gene calls are TRBV11-2 and TRBJ2-7; D is perhaps TRBD2 (6 bases). Trimming took off 3 bases at V and 9 bases at J, with 21 bases between the two ends. Germline loops: CDR1 SGHAT, CDR2 FQNNGV. CDR3 length equals 15 residues. The CDR3 coding sequence is TGTGCCAGCAGCTTCGGGCGGGGCCCCCTTTCTGCGCAGTACTTC. Protein sequence: CASSFGRGPLSAQYF. Using reference TRBV11-2 and TRBJ2-7 for the parts outside the CDR3, the full variable domain is EAGVAQSPRYKIIEKRQSVAFWCNPISGHATLYWYQQILGQGPKLLIQFQNNGVVDDSQLPKDRFSAERLKGVDSTLKIQPAKLEDSAVYLCASSFGRGPLSAQYFGPGTRLTVT.

The chain is built from TRBV9 and TRBJ1-4, with D tentatively TRBD1 (5 bases). CDR1 and CDR2 (germline): SGDLS, YYNGEE. V was pared by 0 bases and J by 6 bases, with 15 bases between. This CDR3 is 16 amino acids long. CDR3 nucleotides: TGTGCCAGCAGCGTAGGTGGGGCGACCGGGGATGAAAAACTGTTTTTT. Translated: CASSVGGATGDEKLFF.

This chain joins TRBV13 and TRBJ2-1; 11 bases line up with TRBD2. V shed 5 bases, J shed 8 bases, and the junction held 8 bases outside the gene matches. This CDR3 comprises 15 residues. Germline loops: CDR1 PRHDT, CDR2 FYEKMQ (reference sequence). The CDR3 protein is CASSHLAGGPDEQFF. CDR3 DNA sequence: TGTGCCAGCAGCCACTTAGCGGGAGGGCCGGATGAGCAGTTCTTC.

The CDR3 region is CASTTPDWKEQETQYF. In nucleotides, the CDR3 is TGCGCCAGCACTACCCCCGACTGGAAGGAACAAGAGACCCAGTACTTC. The chain links TRBV10-2 to TRBJ2-5; D is uncertain. Looked up from germline, CDR1 is WSHSY and CDR2 is SAAADI. There are 16 residues in the CDR3. The germline V and J ends were trimmed by 7 bases and 2 bases, with 20 bases remaining between them.

The chain has TRBV9 and TRBJ1-4; 8 bases fit TRBD1. V lost 3 bases, J lost 4 bases, and 5 bases stayed unmatched. CDR3 length: 15 amino acids. Germline V gene data show CDR1 as SGDLS and CDR2 as YYNGEE. CDR3 coding DNA: TGTGCCAGCAGCGAGACGACAGGGGATAATGAAAAACTGTTTTTT. Its translation: CASSETTGDNEKLFF.

This sequence joins TRBV4-2 and TRBJ1-1; TRBD1 might be the D (5 bases). The germline V and J ends were trimmed by 0 bases and 0 bases, with 8 bases remaining between them. Per germline, CDR1 LGHNA and CDR2 YNFKEQ. This CDR3 has 15 residues. CDR3 region: CASSQEDRLNTEAFF. The CDR3 DNA is TGTGCCAGCAGCCAAGAAGACAGATTGAACACTGAAGCTTTCTTT.

V and J are TRBV10-3 and TRBJ1-4; no firm D call. Germline CDR1 reads ENHRY; CDR2 reads SYGVKD. The germline V and J ends were trimmed by 0 bases and 4 bases, with 9 bases remaining between them. CDR3 length: 15 residues. CDR3 in DNA: TGTGCCATCAGTGAGTCGGAGGAGTTTAATGAAAAACTGTTTTTT. It codes for CAISESEEFNEKLFF.

Details on this clone: Relative to the germline gene, one junction end is altered; a read error may explain this. The V and J genes are TRBV10-2 and TRBJ2-1, with D unclear. The CDR3 spans 14 residues. Germline V gene lookup returns CDR1 WSHSY and CDR2 SAAADI. The CDR3 loop is CASSAAASYNEQFF. For the CDR3, the DNA is TGCGCCAGTAGTGCCGCGGCCTCCTACAATGAGCAGTTCTTC.